The 25 T cell receptor beta chains listed next were all sequenced from one sample in a study of breast tumors, draining lymph nodes, adjacent tissues. TCRdb called the multiplex PCR reads again in MiXCR, with one record for every CDR3 protein. The table includes fewer than 150,000 distinct CDR3 sequences, approximately 21% detected once. Breast cancer patients provided tissue from their axillary draining lymph nodes. Sample: axillary lymph node tissue. These receptors all come from a female donor with breast cancer. Some clones in this sample may be carry-over from other donors' samples.

As for this clonotype: A read error may explain this, as a much larger clone is one base away. The chain carries TRBV29-1 and TRBJ2-6; D gene ambiguous. This CDR3 comprises 15 residues. Germline CDR1 reads SQVTM; CDR2 reads ANQGSEA. V was shortened by 4 bases and J by 2 bases, with 12 bases between the two germline ends. CDR3 DNA sequence: TGCAGCGTTGCGCACCGTCAAGCTGGGGCCAACGTCCTGACTTTC. This translates into CSVAHRQAGANVLTF.

This clonotype appeared many times. The chain has TRBV6-4 and TRBJ2-3; 8 bases map to TRBD2. The germline gives CDR1 MRHNA, CDR2 SNTAGT. The CDR3 runs to 14 residues. The V segment lost 6 bases and the J segment 4 bases; nucleotides outside the gene matches: 6. The CDR3 reads CASRSGGPADTQYF. CDR3 bases: TGTGCCAGCAGATCGGGAGGGCCAGCAGATACGCAGTATTTT.

The chain joins TRBV5-8 to TRBJ2-4; maybe TRBD2 (5 bases). V gave up 5 bases and J gave up 0 bases, with 9 bases separating them. Germline CDR1 and CDR2: SGHTS and YDEGEE. The CDR3 is made up of 14 amino acids. The CDR3 spells CASSRAGAKNIQYF. CDR3 DNA: TGTGCCAGCAGTCGGGCGGGAGCCAAAAACATTCAGTACTTC. Together with reference TRBV5-8 and TRBJ2-4, the CDR3 gives the full variable domain: EAGVTQSPTHLIKTRGQQATLRCSPISGHTSVYWYQQALGLGLQFLLWYDEGEERNRGNFPPRFSGRQFPNYSSELNVNALELEDSALYLCASSRAGAKNIQYFGAGTRLSVL.

V is TRBV16 and J is TRBJ2-1; tentative D call: TRBD2 (5 bases). Trimming removed 3 bases from V and 4 bases from J, with 13 bases in between. The CDR3 is made up of 15 amino acids. Germline lookup yields CDR1 KGHSY and CDR2 FQNENV. The DNA of the CDR3 is TGTGCCAGCAGCCATTCCGCGGGTGTTTACAATGAGCAGTTCTTC. Translating it yields CASSHSAGVYNEQFF.

Concerning this clonotype: A much larger clone lies one base from this, so it may be a read error. The chain is built from TRBV18 and TRBJ2-1; possibly TRBD2 for D (6 bases). CDR1 is KGHSH, CDR2 LQKENI, per germline. This CDR3 comprises 15 residues. The CDR3 loop reads CAGSPGGISYNEQFF. The CDR3 nucleotides read TGTGCCGGCTCCCCGGGCGGGATCTCCTACAATGAGCAGTTCTTC.

For this clonotype: This could be a read error, since a much larger clone is one nucleotide away. The chain combines TRBV5-4 with TRBJ1-3; D possibly corresponds to TRBD1 (5 bases). CDR3 length: 13 residues. From germline, CDR1 is SGHNT and CDR2 YYREEE (reference sequence). In nucleotides, the CDR3 is TGTGCCAGCAGCCCCGGGGGTGGAAACACCGTATATTTT. Amino acid sequence: CASSPGGGNTVYF.

The chain couples TRBV27 to TRBJ2-1; 11 bases fit TRBD1. The CDR3 is made up of 16 amino acids. Unmatched junction bases numbered 8, after V lost 6 bases and J lost 4 bases. Germline values: CDR1 MNHEY, CDR2 SMNVEV (reference sequence). The CDR3 spells CASRLRTGGLYNEQFF. Written as DNA, the CDR3 is TGTGCCAGCAGACTACGGACAGGGGGCTTGTACAATGAGCAGTTCTTC.

This clonotype came up a few times. The chain links TRBV28 to TRBJ2-7; no firm D call. Germline V gene lookup returns CDR1 MDHEN and CDR2 SYDVKM. The CDR3 has 13 amino acids. V lost 7 bases and J 0 bases, leaving 10 bases between the germline ends. CDR3 amino acids: CASMGLSSYEQYF. CDR3 DNA: TGTGCCAGCATGGGTCTCAGCTCCTACGAGCAGTACTTC.

The gene calls are TRBV28 and TRBJ1-5; TRBD1 aligns across 7 bases. The CDR3 has 15 residues. Germline V gene data show CDR1 as MDHEN and CDR2 as SYDVKM. The J segment lost 5 bases and the V segment lost 6 bases, leaving 10 bases of the junction unmatched. DNA of the CDR3: TGTGCCAGCAGCCGCACAGGGGAGCGCCATCAGCCCCAGCATTTT. It specifies CASSRTGERHQPQHF.

The chain carries TRBV28 and TRBJ2-1; 11 bases agree with TRBD2. This CDR3 is 17 amino acids long. V was clipped by 5 bases and J by 7 bases; unmatched bases: 13. The germline V gene encodes CDR1 MDHEN and CDR2 SYDVKM. The CDR3 region has the DNA TGTGCCAGCAGTGCCTCCCTTGGGACTAGCGGACAGAATGAGCAGTTCTTC. This codes for CASSASLGTSGQNEQFF. Filled out from reference TRBV28 and TRBJ2-1, the complete variable domain reads DVKVTQSSRYLVKRTGEKVFLECVQDMDHENMFWYRQDPGLGLRLIYFSYDVKMKEKGDIPEGYSVSREKKERFSLILESASTNQTSMYLCASSASLGTSGQNEQFFGPGTRLTVL.

This clonotype was seen at least ten times. The rearrangement uses TRBV7-8 and TRBJ2-7, with TRBD1 as a possible D gene (5 bases). Trimming cost V 1 base and J 1 base, with 11 bases left between them. There are 15 residues in the CDR3. The V gene's germline CDR1 is SGHVS and CDR2 FQNEAQ. CDR3: CASSLEAGYSYEQYF. CDR3 DNA: TGTGCCAGCAGCTTAGAGGCAGGGTATTCCTACGAGCAGTACTTC.

In this sample, this clonotype turned up many times. The CDR3 loop is CASSPLRGLQPQHF. Here the CDR3 DNA reads TGTGCCAGCAGTCCCCTAAGGGGGCTTCAGCCCCAGCATTTT. The chain couples TRBV6-5 to TRBJ1-5; 7 nucleotides align to TRBD1. The CDR3 length is 14 residues. Germline V gene lookup returns CDR1 MNHEY and CDR2 SVGAGI. J gave up 6 bases and V 5 bases, and 7 bases lay outside the gene matches.

This clonotype occurred many times. The gene calls are TRBV5-1 and TRBJ2-1; 11 nucleotides line up with TRBD2. The V and J ends lost 1 base and 2 bases, in that order; junction bases with no gene match: 5. Germline V CDR1 and CDR2: SGHRS, YFSETQ. This CDR3 has 17 residues. The chain's CDR3 is CASSLTSGSDAYNEQFF. The CDR3 DNA reads TGCGCCAGCAGCTTGACTAGCGGGAGCGATGCCTACAATGAGCAGTTCTTC. The full variable domain, its missing parts supplied by reference TRBV5-1 and TRBJ2-1, is KAGVTQTPRYLIKTRGQQVTLSCSPISGHRSVSWYQQTPGQGLQFLFEYFSETQRNKGNFPGRFSGRQFSNSRSEMNVSTLELGDSALYLCASSLTSGSDAYNEQFFGPGTRLTVL.

The chain uses TRBV5-4 and TRBJ2-5, with TRBD1 matching over 11 bases. This CDR3 is built from 16 residues. V was pared by 4 bases and J by 5 bases, with 10 bases of the junction left unmatched. Germline CDR1 and CDR2: SGHNT and YYREEE (reference sequence). The CDR3 nucleotides read TGTGCCAGCAGCCCAAACGGACAGGGGGCCATCGAGACCCAGTACTTC. Residues: CASSPNGQGAIETQYF. The whole variable domain, filled in from reference TRBV5-4 and TRBJ2-5, reads ETGVTQSPTHLIKTRGQQVTLRCSSQSGHNTVSWYQQALGQGPQFIFQYYREEENGRGNFPPRFSGLQFPNYSSELNVNALELDDSALYLCASSPNGQGAIETQYFGPGTRLLVL.

In this sample, this clonotype turned up many times. The gene calls are TRBV20-1 and TRBJ2-7; TRBD1 agrees at 9 bases. Germline V gene data show CDR1 as DFQATT and CDR2 as SNEGSKA (reference sequence). The V and J ends lost 7 bases and 7 bases, in that order; junction bases with no gene match: 8. The CDR3 sequence is 12 residues long. CDR3 sequence (DNA): TGCAGTGTCTACAGGGGGCGCGAAGAGCAGTACTTC. Protein product: CSVYRGREEQYF.

The sample holds many counts of this clonotype. The CDR3 is CASSRRGRANEKLFF. The CDR3 region has the DNA TGTGCCAGCAGCCGAAGGGGCAGGGCGAATGAAAAACTGTTTTTT. The chain carries TRBV6-5 and TRBJ1-4, with D possibly TRBD1 on 5 matching bases. There are 15 residues in the CDR3. CDR1 and CDR2 from the germline V gene are MNHEY and SVGAGI. V gave up 6 bases and J gave up 5 bases, with 16 bases separating them.

This clonotype was seen ten or more times. The chain recombines TRBV5-1 with TRBJ2-7, with 10 bases aligning to TRBD2. The junction had 12 bases not matched to a gene; V was cut back by 9 bases and J by 6 bases. CDR3 size: 14 residues. Germline V gene data show CDR1 as SGHRS and CDR2 as YFSETQ. CDR3 region: CATRGASGSGEQYF. The CDR3 DNA is TGCGCCACCAGAGGGGCTAGCGGGAGTGGCGAGCAGTACTTC.

The sample holds many counts of this clonotype. The chain employs TRBV20-1 and TRBJ2-5; tentatively, D is TRBD2 (6 bases). The CDR3 runs 17 residues. In germline, CDR1 is DFQATT, CDR2 SNEGSKA (reference sequence). Trimming removed 0 bases at V and 3 bases at J, with 20 bases between. As DNA, the CDR3 is TGCAGTGCTAGAGATCAGTTGGGTGGGGGGTCGAAAGAGACCCAGTACTTC. This gives the protein CSARDQLGGGSKETQYF.

This clonotype was found many times. The V call is TRBV11-2, the J call TRBJ2-7; perhaps TRBD1 as D (5 bases). This CDR3 comprises 14 residues. Germline loops: CDR1 SGHAT, CDR2 FQNNGV. With 5 bases removed from V and 0 bases from J, the gap between germline ends came to 11 bases. The CDR3 DNA sequence: TGTGCCAGCAGCACAACCAGGGACTCCTACGAGCAGTACTTC. As protein: CASSTTRDSYEQYF.

In this sample, this clonotype turned up many times. The genes are TRBV12-3 or TRBV12-4 and TRBJ2-3; D is undetermined. V dropped 3 bases and J dropped 0 bases, with 10 bases sitting between them. The CDR3 spans 15 residues. CDR3 in DNA: TGTGCCAGCAGTTTTTCCACCTATAGCACAGATACGCAGTATTTT. This codes for CASSFSTYSTDTQYF.

This clonotype was observed many times. The V gene is TRBV7-9, the J gene TRBJ2-7, with D hard to call. V was cut by 5 bases and J by 5 bases, with 13 bases left in between. The CDR3 contains 13 residues. Germline CDR1 is SEHNR and CDR2 is FQNEAQ (reference sequence). The CDR3 protein is CASSPEVVDEQYF. The DNA for the CDR3 is TGTGCCAGCAGCCCAGAGGTGGTAGACGAGCAGTACTTC.

This clonotype was found many times. The rearrangement links TRBV7-6 to TRBJ1-5; no clear D. The germline V gene encodes CDR1 SGHVS and CDR2 FNYEAQ. V was clipped by 1 base and J by 9 bases, with 13 bases between them. The CDR3 length is 14 residues. The CDR3 sequence: CASSLGWGGSPQHF. CDR3 sequence (DNA): TGTGCCAGCAGCTTAGGTTGGGGAGGCTCGCCCCAGCATTTT.

This clonotype showed up just a few times. J is TRBJ2-7 and V is TRBV28; no reliable D call. The CDR3 covers 15 residues. The ends were cut back, 6 bases at V and 0 bases at J, with 15 bases in the middle. CDR1 is MDHEN and CDR2 is SYDVKM in the germline V gene. The CDR3 nucleotides read TGTGCCAGCAGCCTAACCGTGGGTATCTCCTACGAGCAGTACTTC. It encodes CASSLTVGISYEQYF.

This clonotype came up many times. The chain uses TRBV15 and TRBJ1-2; no definite D call. Trimming took 3 bases from V and 2 from J, leaving 10 bases between them. The CDR3 runs to 14 residues. Looked up from germline, CDR1 is LNHNV and CDR2 is YYDKDF (reference sequence). The CDR3 loop is CATSSPPQNYGYTF. Written as DNA, the CDR3 is TGTGCCACCAGCAGCCCGCCACAGAACTATGGCTACACCTTC.

The sample holds many counts of this clonotype. The V gene is TRBV11-1, the J gene TRBJ2-3; 14 bases map to TRBD2. V lost 8 bases and J lost 0; bases outside the gene matches: 10. The germline V gene encodes CDR1 SGHAT and CDR2 FQDESV (reference sequence). The CDR3 contains 18 residues. For the CDR3, the DNA is TGTGCCAGCTCGGGACTAGCGGGAGCTGGGGTAAGCACAGATACGCAGTATTTT. It codes for CASSGLAGAGVSTDTQYF.